This T cell receptor beta chain appears in the sequencing data of a study of blood T cell repertoires in COVID-19. Across the study: T cells, B-cell-depleted T cells, or PBMCs provided the cDNA or gDNA that served as material.

Germline V gene sequence: CDR1 SQVTM, CDR2 ANQGSEA. CDR3 size: 13 residues. Trimming left V 0 bases short and J 7 bases short, with 12 bases between. Source study methods: Amplification with reference gene primers provided the estimates of nucleated cell counts. TCRdb's table, derived via immunoSEQ multiplex PCR, lists solely in-frame clones and lacks some. V, J and clone size derive from that table, while D and trimming were established from the DNA sequence. The sample has 250,000 to 350,000 clones; approximately 84% are singletons. Recruited during active infection, patients (from Seattle) were subsequently followed longitudinally.

The rearrangement uses TRBV29-1 and TRBJ1-2; D call uncertain. This clonotype was obtained from a human donor with COVID-19, enrolled during active disease. The donor label of this sample is uncertain. Specimen: peripheral blood. CDR3 sequence (DNA): TGCAGCGTTGAAGATCGCAGGTTCTCTGGCTACACCTTC. The encoded protein is CSVEDRRFSGYTF.